These T cell receptor beta chains were read from a single sample in a study of blood T cells in healthy people across ages. TCRdb re-called the 5' RACE reads with MiXCR, one entry per CDR3 protein. The data contain 500,000 to 600,000 distinct CDR3 sequences, 27% of them seen just once; the ten biggest clones take up approximately 17%. The sequenced sample consisted of blood. All receptors derive from a woman between 65 and 79 years old in good health. Both conserved end residues are part of each CDR3. The order of the fields is V gene, J gene, clone size, D gene, CDR3 protein, CDR3 DNA. The D gene is left open where the match is weak. The size field is filled for only some rows; it gives once, few, many or a size class.

v_gene: TRBV15; j_gene: TRBJ2-7; abundance: few; d_gene: TRBD1; CDR3aa: CATSVTGGVYEQYF; CDR3nt: TGTGCCACCAGTGTTACAGGGGGCGTCTACGAGCAGTACTTC
v_gene: TRBV18; j_gene: TRBJ1-1; abundance: few; d_gene: NA; CDR3aa: CASFTGQNTEAFF; CDR3nt: TGTGCCAGCTTTACGGGACAGAACACTGAAGCTTTCTTT
v_gene: TRBV7-9; j_gene: TRBJ1-2; abundance: few; d_gene: TRBD1; CDR3aa: CASSPSEAGGRVGYTF; CDR3nt: TGCGCCAGCAGCCCCAGCGAGGCAGGGGGCAGGGTTGGCTACACCTTC
v_gene: TRBV29-1; j_gene: TRBJ2-5; abundance: NA; d_gene: NA; CDR3aa: CSVESTTSVETQYF; CDR3nt: TGCAGCGTTGAGTCGACTACTAGTGTGGAGACCCAGTACTTC
v_gene: TRBV5-1; j_gene: TRBJ2-5; abundance: NA; d_gene: NA; CDR3aa: CASSDQETHYF; CDR3nt: TGCGCCAGCAGCGATCAGGAGACCCACTACTTC
v_gene: TRBV7-2; j_gene: TRBJ2-5; abundance: few; d_gene: TRBD2; CDR3aa: CASTERLAFETQYF; CDR3nt: TGTGCCAGCACCGAGCGACTAGCTTTTGAGACCCAGTACTTC
v_gene: TRBV30; j_gene: TRBJ2-2; abundance: many; d_gene: NA; CDR3aa: CAWSALGQLNTGELFF; CDR3nt: TGTGCCTGGAGTGCCCTAGGACAGCTGAACACCGGGGAGCTGTTTTTT
v_gene: TRBV20-1; j_gene: TRBJ1-2; abundance: NA; d_gene: NA; CDR3aa: CSALGRRGNYGYTF; CDR3nt: TGCAGTGCCCTCGGACGGAGGGGGAACTATGGCTACACCTTC
v_gene: TRBV2; j_gene: TRBJ1-4; abundance: NA; d_gene: NA; CDR3aa: CASSPPRPTNEKLFF; CDR3nt: TGTGCCAGCAGTCCGCCGCGGCCAACTAATGAAAAACTGTTTTTT
v_gene: TRBV5-1; j_gene: TRBJ2-5; abundance: NA; d_gene: TRBD1; CDR3aa: CASSRRGPDRVGQETQYF; CDR3nt: TGCGCCAGCAGCAGAAGGGGCCCGGACAGGGTGGGCCAAGAGACCCAGTACTTC
v_gene: TRBV5-1; j_gene: TRBJ2-6; abundance: many; d_gene: NA; CDR3aa: CASSLYSGANVLTF; CDR3nt: TGTGCCAGCAGCCTATACTCTGGGGCCAACGTCCTGACTTTC
v_gene: TRBV7-6; j_gene: TRBJ2-7; abundance: NA; d_gene: NA; CDR3aa: CASGKDRFGEQYF; CDR3nt: TGTGCCAGCGGCAAGGACAGATTTGGAGAGCAGTACTTC
v_gene: TRBV12-3/TRBV12-4; j_gene: TRBJ1-6; abundance: NA; d_gene: NA; CDR3aa: CASSLTPSGVTLHF; CDR3nt: TGTGCCAGCAGTTTAACCCCCTCGGGGGTCACCCTCCACTTT
v_gene: TRBV12-3/TRBV12-4; j_gene: TRBJ1-4; abundance: few; d_gene: NA; CDR3aa: CASSSRGFNEKLFF; CDR3nt: TGTGCCAGCAGTAGCCGGGGTTTTAATGAAAAACTGTTTTTT
v_gene: TRBV7-9; j_gene: TRBJ1-1; abundance: NA; d_gene: NA; CDR3aa: CASSPTLGGTEAFF; CDR3nt: TGTGCCAGCAGCCCTACTTTGGGTGGCACTGAAGCTTTCTTT
v_gene: TRBV7-2; j_gene: TRBJ1-2; abundance: NA; d_gene: NA; CDR3aa: CASSQRTEEGRF; CDR3nt: TGTGCCAGCAGCCAGCGGACAGAGGAAGGACGTTTC
v_gene: TRBV20-1; j_gene: TRBJ2-7; abundance: NA; d_gene: NA; CDR3aa: CSARPGTVYEQYF; CDR3nt: TGCAGTGCCAGACCCGGGACGGTCTACGAGCAGTACTTC
v_gene: TRBV5-4; j_gene: TRBJ2-3; abundance: NA; d_gene: NA; CDR3aa: CASSPGLEVTQYF; CDR3nt: TGTGCCAGCAGCCCGGGGCTGGAGGTTACGCAGTATTTT
v_gene: TRBV7-6; j_gene: TRBJ2-7; abundance: few; d_gene: TRBD1; CDR3aa: CASSQPGQDSYEQYF; CDR3nt: TGTGCCAGCAGCCAACCGGGACAGGACTCCTACGAGCAGTACTTC
v_gene: TRBV7-3; j_gene: TRBJ2-3; abundance: NA; d_gene: NA; CDR3aa: CASSRQVPSDTQYF; CDR3nt: TGTGCCAGCAGCCGACAGGTACCATCAGATACGCAGTATTTT
v_gene: TRBV12-3/TRBV12-4; j_gene: TRBJ2-5; abundance: many; d_gene: NA; CDR3aa: CASSLDVSVGETQYF; CDR3nt: TGTGCCAGCAGTTTAGATGTGAGTGTCGGGGAGACCCAGTACTTC
v_gene: TRBV5-4; j_gene: TRBJ2-1; abundance: NA; d_gene: TRBD2; CDR3aa: CASSPLRGGDNEQFF; CDR3nt: TGTGCCAGCAGCCCCCTCCGGGGGGGGGACAATGAGCAGTTCTTC
v_gene: TRBV7-3; j_gene: TRBJ2-6; abundance: NA; d_gene: NA; CDR3aa: CASSSLPSGANVLTF; CDR3nt: TGTGCCAGCAGCTCCTTGCCCTCTGGGGCCAACGTCCTGACTTTC
v_gene: TRBV10-3; j_gene: TRBJ2-7; abundance: NA; d_gene: NA; CDR3aa: CAIPRSSISYEQCF; CDR3nt: TGTGCCATCCCTCGTTCTTCCATCTCCTACGAGCAGTGCTTC
v_gene: TRBV7-2; j_gene: TRBJ1-2; abundance: NA; d_gene: TRBD1; CDR3aa: CASSPTGATPYGYTF; CDR3nt: TGTGCCAGCAGCCCGACAGGGGCGACACCCTATGGCTACACCTTC
v_gene: TRBV5-1; j_gene: TRBJ2-5; abundance: few; d_gene: NA; CDR3aa: CASQQLVGTEETQYF; CDR3nt: TGCGCCAGCCAACAGCTGGTCGGCACAGAAGAGACCCAGTACTTC
v_gene: TRBV3-1; j_gene: TRBJ1-4; abundance: NA; d_gene: NA; CDR3aa: CASSPLGQTMKTLFF; CDR3nt: TGTGCCAGCAGCCCATTGGGACAAACAATGAAAACACTGTTTTTT
v_gene: TRBV6-2/TRBV6-3; j_gene: TRBJ2-5; abundance: once; d_gene: NA; CDR3aa: CASSEIGEETQYF; CDR3nt: TGTGCCAGCAGCGAGATAGGCGAAGAGACCCAGTACTTC
v_gene: TRBV6-5; j_gene: TRBJ1-4; abundance: NA; d_gene: NA; CDR3aa: CASSHGGATNEKLFF; CDR3nt: TGTGCCAGCAGTCACGGGGGGGCGACTAATGAAAAACTGTTTTTT
v_gene: TRBV20-1; j_gene: TRBJ2-7; abundance: NA; d_gene: NA; CDR3aa: CSARALAGLREEQYF; CDR3nt: TGCAGTGCTAGAGCCCTGGCGGGTCTCCGGGAGGAGCAGTACTTC
v_gene: TRBV20-1; j_gene: TRBJ2-5; abundance: NA; d_gene: TRBD1; CDR3aa: CSARMPTGPKETQYF; CDR3nt: TGCAGTGCTAGAATGCCGACAGGGCCTAAAGAGACCCAGTACTTC
v_gene: TRBV15; j_gene: TRBJ2-7; abundance: few; d_gene: NA; CDR3aa: CATSRANYEQYF; CDR3nt: TGTGCCACCAGCAGAGCGAACTACGAGCAGTACTTC
v_gene: TRBV4-1; j_gene: TRBJ1-3; abundance: few; d_gene: NA; CDR3aa: CASSQDKKLSGNTIYF; CDR3nt: TGCGCCAGCAGCCAAGATAAAAAGCTCTCTGGAAACACCATATATTTT
v_gene: TRBV6-2/TRBV6-3; j_gene: TRBJ1-2; abundance: NA; d_gene: TRBD1; CDR3aa: CASRMTGLDYGYTF; CDR3nt: TGTGCCAGCAGAATGACAGGGCTGGACTATGGCTACACCTTC
v_gene: TRBV5-4; j_gene: TRBJ2-5; abundance: NA; d_gene: NA; CDR3aa: CASSFYGEETQYF; CDR3nt: TGTGCCAGCAGCTTTTACGGGGAAGAGACCCAGTACTTC
v_gene: TRBV20-1; j_gene: TRBJ2-3; abundance: few; d_gene: NA; CDR3aa: CSAALKQGGTDTQYF; CDR3nt: TGCAGTGCTGCGCTCAAACAGGGCGGCACAGATACGCAGTATTTT
v_gene: TRBV7-2; j_gene: TRBJ2-1; abundance: many; d_gene: TRBD1; CDR3aa: CASSITTGYGNEQFF; CDR3nt: TGTGCCAGCAGCATAACGACAGGGTATGGCAATGAGCAGTTCTTC
v_gene: TRBV30; j_gene: TRBJ1-6; abundance: few; d_gene: NA; CDR3aa: CAWSVGPHRLSSYNSPLHF; CDR3nt: TGTGCCTGGAGTGTAGGACCCCACCGGCTAAGCTCCTATAATTCACCCCTCCACTTT
v_gene: TRBV7-2; j_gene: TRBJ2-5; abundance: many; d_gene: NA; CDR3aa: CASSLVPQETQYF; CDR3nt: TGTGCCAGCAGCTTAGTCCCTCAAGAGACCCAGTACTTC